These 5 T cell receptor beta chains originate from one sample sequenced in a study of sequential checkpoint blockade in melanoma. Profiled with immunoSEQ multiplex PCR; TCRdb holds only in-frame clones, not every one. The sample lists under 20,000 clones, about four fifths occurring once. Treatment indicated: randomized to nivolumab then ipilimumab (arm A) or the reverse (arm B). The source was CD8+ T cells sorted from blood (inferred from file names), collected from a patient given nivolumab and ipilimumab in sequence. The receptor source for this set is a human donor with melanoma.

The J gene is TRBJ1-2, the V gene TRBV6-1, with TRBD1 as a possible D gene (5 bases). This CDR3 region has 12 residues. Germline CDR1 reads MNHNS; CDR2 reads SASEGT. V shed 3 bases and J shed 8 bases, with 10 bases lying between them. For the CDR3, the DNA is TGTGCCAGCAGTGACGGGGGAAGCGGCTACACCTTC. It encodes CASSDGGSGYTF.

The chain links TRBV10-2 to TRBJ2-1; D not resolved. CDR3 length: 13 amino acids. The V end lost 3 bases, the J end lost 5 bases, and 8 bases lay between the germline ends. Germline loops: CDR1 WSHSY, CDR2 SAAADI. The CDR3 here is CASSDDSDNEQFF. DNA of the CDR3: TGCGCCAGCAGTGATGACTCAGACAATGAGCAGTTCTTC.

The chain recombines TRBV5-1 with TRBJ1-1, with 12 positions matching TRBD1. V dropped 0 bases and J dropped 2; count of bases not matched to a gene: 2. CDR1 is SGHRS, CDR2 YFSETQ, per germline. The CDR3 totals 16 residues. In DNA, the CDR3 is TGCGCCAGCAGCTTGGCCGGGACAGGGGGCAACACTGAAGCTTTCTTT. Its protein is CASSLAGTGGNTEAFF.

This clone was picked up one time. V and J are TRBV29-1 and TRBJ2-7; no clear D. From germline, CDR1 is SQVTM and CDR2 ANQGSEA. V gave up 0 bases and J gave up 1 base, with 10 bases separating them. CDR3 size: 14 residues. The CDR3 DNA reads TGCAGCGTTGAAGAATGGGCAGAATCCTACGAGCAGTACTTC. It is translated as CSVEEWAESYEQYF.

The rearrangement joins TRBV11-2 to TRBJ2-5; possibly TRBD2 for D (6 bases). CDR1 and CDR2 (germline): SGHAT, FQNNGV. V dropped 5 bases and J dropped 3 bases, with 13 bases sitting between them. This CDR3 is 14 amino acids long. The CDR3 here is CASSRGWQKETQYF. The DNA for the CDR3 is TGTGCCAGCAGCCGGGGGTGGCAGAAAGAGACCCAGTACTTC.